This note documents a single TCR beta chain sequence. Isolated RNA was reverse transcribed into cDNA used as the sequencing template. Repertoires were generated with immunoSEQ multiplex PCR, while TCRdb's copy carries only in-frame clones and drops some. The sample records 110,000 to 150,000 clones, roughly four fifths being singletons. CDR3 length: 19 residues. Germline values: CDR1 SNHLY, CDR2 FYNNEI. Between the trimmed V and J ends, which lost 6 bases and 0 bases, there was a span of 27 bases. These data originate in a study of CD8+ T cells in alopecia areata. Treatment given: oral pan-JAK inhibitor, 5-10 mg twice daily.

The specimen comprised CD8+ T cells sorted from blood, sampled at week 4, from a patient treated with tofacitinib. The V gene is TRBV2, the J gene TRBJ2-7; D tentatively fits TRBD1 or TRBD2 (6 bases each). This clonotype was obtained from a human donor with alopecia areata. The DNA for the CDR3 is TGTGCCAGCAGCACATACAGGGAAACTCCGGGAGTCAGCTCCTACGAGCAGTACTTC. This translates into CASSTYRETPGVSSYEQYF. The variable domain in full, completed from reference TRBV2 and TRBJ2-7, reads EPEVTQTPSHQVTQMGQEVILRCVPISNHLYFYWYRQILGQKVEFLVSFYNNEISEKSEIFDDQFSVERPDGSNFTLKIRSTKLEDSAMYFCASSTYRETPGVSSYEQYFGPGTRLTVT.